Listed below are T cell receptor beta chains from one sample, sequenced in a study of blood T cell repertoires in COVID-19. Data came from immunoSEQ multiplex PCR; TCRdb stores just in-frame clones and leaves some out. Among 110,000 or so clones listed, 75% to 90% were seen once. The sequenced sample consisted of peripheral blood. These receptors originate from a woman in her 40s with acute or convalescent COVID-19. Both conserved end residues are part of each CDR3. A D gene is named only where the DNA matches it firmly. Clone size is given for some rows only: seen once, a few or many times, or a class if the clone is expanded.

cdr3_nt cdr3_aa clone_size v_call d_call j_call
TGTGCCAGCAGTGAGGGACAGGGTTTGGGCTATGGCTACACCTTC CASSEGQGLGYGYTF - TRBV2 TRBD1 TRBJ1-2
TGTGCCAGCAGCCCCGAACGCACGGTCTATGGCTACACCTTC CASSPERTVYGYTF - TRBV11-2 - TRBJ1-2
TGCGCCAGCAGCTTGTGGACAGGGCCGAACACTGAAGCTTTCTTT CASSLWTGPNTEAFF - TRBV5-1 TRBD1 TRBJ1-1
TGTGCCAGCAGCCGGGGACAGCGGAACACTGAAGCTTTCTTT CASSRGQRNTEAFF - TRBV7-9 TRBD1 TRBJ1-1
TGTGCCAGCAGTGCTCCAGGGGAATTCACTGAAGCTTTCTTT CASSAPGEFTEAFF - TRBV28 - TRBJ1-1
TGTGCCAGTATAGACTTCTCTGGAAACACCATATATTTT CASIDFSGNTIYF - TRBV19 - TRBJ1-3
TGTGCCAGCAGCTTAATGCAGGGGGCCTACGAGCAGTACTTC CASSLMQGAYEQYF - TRBV11-2 TRBD1 TRBJ2-7
TGTGCCAGCAGCCAAACTATAGGGGTGGCCAAAAACATTCAGTACTTC CASSQTIGVAKNIQYF - TRBV7-8 - TRBJ2-4
TGTGCCAGCAGTCCGGGAGGGAACTATGGCTACACCTTC CASSPGGNYGYTF - TRBV6-4 - TRBJ1-2
TGTGCCAGTAGCGGCAGCACAGATACGCAGTATTTT CASSGSTDTQYF - TRBV6-5 - TRBJ2-3
TGTGCCAGCAGCTCAACTAGCGGGGGTTCGTCCGGGGAGCTGTTTTTT CASSSTSGGSSGELFF - TRBV7-2 TRBD2 TRBJ2-2
TGTGCCAGCAGTGAACGGAGCTCTGGAAACACCATATATTTT CASSERSSGNTIYF - TRBV6-1 - TRBJ1-3
TGTGCCAGCAGCCAACCCTTATGGGGACTAGCGACGACCGGGGAGCTGTTTTTT CASSQPLWGLATTGELFF - TRBV3-1/TRBV3-2 TRBD2 TRBJ2-2
TGTGCCATCAGTGAGTCCAACTATAATTCACCCCTCCACTTT CAISESNYNSPLHF - TRBV10-3 - TRBJ1-6
TGTGCCAGCAGCTTGGCGGCGCAGAGGGTATCAGGAAACACCATATATTTT CASSLAAQRVSGNTIYF - TRBV5-6 - TRBJ1-3
TGTGCCAGCAGCCCCCCCTTCCGTGTCTACGAGCAGTACTTC CASSPPFRVYEQYF - TRBV27 - TRBJ2-7
TGTGCCAGCAGTGGCGACAGTACCCGCTATGGCTACACCTTC CASSGDSTRYGYTF few TRBV9 - TRBJ1-2
TGTGCCAGTAACACACAGGGGGGAGGGGGCTACGAGCAGTACTTC CASNTQGGGGYEQYF - TRBV19 - TRBJ2-7
TGCGCCAGCAGCCAACCCGGGACAGGCTTCGGTCATGGCTACACCTTC CASSQPGTGFGHGYTF few TRBV4-1 TRBD1 TRBJ1-2
TGTGCCGGGAGGGCCCGGGACGGACCTTTCTATGGCTACACCTTC CAGRARDGPFYGYTF - TRBV19 - TRBJ1-2
TGTGCCAGCAGCCCCGGGACTCTGTACGAGCAGTACTTC CASSPGTLYEQYF - TRBV7-8 - TRBJ2-7
TGTGCCAGTAGTATAGGCCTGGGGACAGGGAAGAACACTGAAGCTTTCTTT CASSIGLGTGKNTEAFF few TRBV19 TRBD1 TRBJ1-1
TGTGCCAGCAGCCTTGGACAGGGGAGCTACGAGCAGTACTTC CASSLGQGSYEQYF - TRBV5-6 TRBD1 TRBJ2-7
TGTGCCAGCAGCCAAGACACAGGAGGGCCTGGCTACACCTTC CASSQDTGGPGYTF - TRBV3-1/TRBV3-2 - TRBJ1-2
TGTGCCTGGTCGAATGTAGGCACAGATACGCAGTATTTT CAWSNVGTDTQYF - TRBV30 - TRBJ2-3
TGTGCCAGCTTGACCGCCCGGGGGACTGAAGCTTTCTTT CASLTARGTEAFF - TRBV2 - TRBJ1-1
TGTGCCAGCAGTAACCGGGGGTATGGCTACACCTTC CASSNRGYGYTF - TRBV6-2/TRBV6-3 - TRBJ1-2
TGCGCCAGCAGCTTTGAGACACGGCCCCCGAGGGATGAGCAGTTCTTC CASSFETRPPRDEQFF - TRBV4-1 - TRBJ2-1
TGTGCCAGCACCATGACTAGCGGGGGGGCAGGGGAGACCCAGTACTTC CASTMTSGGAGETQYF - TRBV2 TRBD2 TRBJ2-5
TGCGCCAGCAGCTTGGCCGGGGACAGGGGGCATGAAAAACTGTTTTTT CASSLAGDRGHEKLFF - TRBV5-1 TRBD1 TRBJ1-4
TGTGCCAGCAGTGATCACAGGGGGCGCGATGGTCAGCCCCAGCATTTT CASSDHRGRDGQPQHF once TRBV2 TRBD1 TRBJ1-5
TGTGCCAGCAGCCAGAACCTCGCGGGTACCGAGCAGTACTTC CASSQNLAGTEQYF once TRBV3-1/TRBV3-2 - TRBJ2-7
TGTGCCAGCAGTGAAGATATGCGGGGGAGGTTCTTC CASSEDMRGRFF - TRBV6-1 TRBD2 TRBJ2-1
TGTGCCAGCAGCTCGCGGACTAGCACAGATACGCAGTATTTT CASSSRTSTDTQYF - TRBV11-2 - TRBJ2-3
TGCGCCAGCAGCGGGGCGGGACTAACCATAGAGACCCAGTACTTC CASSGAGLTIETQYF - TRBV5-1 TRBD2 TRBJ2-5
TGTGCCAGCAGCTTGTTGGCCGGGACAGGGGGCGCAGGTGGCTACACCTTC CASSLLAGTGGAGGYTF - TRBV5-4 TRBD1 TRBJ1-2
TGTGCCAGCTCACCACAGGCGGGGACCTCTGGAAACACCATATATTTT CASSPQAGTSGNTIYF - TRBV18 - TRBJ1-3
TGTGCCAGCAGTGCTCGTACAGGGGTAAACGAGCAGTACTTC CASSARTGVNEQYF - TRBV2 TRBD1 TRBJ2-7
TGTGCCAGCAGTACCCAGGGTAATAGCAATCAGCCCCAGCATTTT CASSTQGNSNQPQHF - TRBV6-5 - TRBJ1-5
TGTGCCAGCAGCGACAGGGGAGGAAATGGCTACACCTTC CASSDRGGNGYTF - TRBV7-9 TRBD1 TRBJ1-2
TGTGCCAGCTCTTATACAGGGGATTATGGCTACACCTTC CASSYTGDYGYTF - TRBV6-5 TRBD1 TRBJ1-2
TGTGCCAGCAGCCTTGATCTCGGCAGGGGCTATGAGCAGTTCTTC CASSLDLGRGYEQFF many TRBV9 - TRBJ2-1
TGCGCCAGCAGCACTGGACTAGCGGGGGGCGCAGATACGCAGTATTTT CASSTGLAGGADTQYF - TRBV5-1 TRBD2 TRBJ2-3
TGTGCCAGCAGTGAAACCAGGGCCCGGGTTTCACCCCTCCACTTT CASSETRARVSPLHF - TRBV6-1 - TRBJ1-6
TGTGCCAGCTCATCCGGGACAGCCGCCTTCGGCGAGCAGTACTTC CASSSGTAAFGEQYF - TRBV18 TRBD1 TRBJ2-7
TGTGCCAGCAGTATATACAGGGGAGCGGGCTACACCTTC CASSIYRGAGYTF - TRBV5-8 TRBD1 TRBJ1-2
TGTGCCAGCAGCTTGGGGGCTGCTAATGAAAAACTGTTTTTT CASSLGAANEKLFF few TRBV5-4 - TRBJ1-4
TGTGCCAGCAGAAGAACCCCCAGGGATGTGGCAGATACGCAGTATTTT CASRRTPRDVADTQYF - TRBV5-7 - TRBJ2-3
TGTGCCTCCGGGGGGTCCGACACCGGGGAGCTGTTTTTT CASGGSDTGELFF - TRBV24-1 TRBD2 TRBJ2-2
TGTGCCTGGTTAGGGGCTCCATCGAGCACAGATACGCAGTATTTT CAWLGAPSSTDTQYF - TRBV30 - TRBJ2-3
TGTGCCAGCAGCGTGGAAGCGCTAAACACAGATACGCAGTATTTT CASSVEALNTDTQYF medium-sized TRBV9 - TRBJ2-3
TGTGCCAGCTCTCCATCGGGACAGGGGGTTGAAAAACTGTTTTTT CASSPSGQGVEKLFF - TRBV18 TRBD1 TRBJ1-4
TGTGCCAGCGACAGGGGGGTTTCACCCCTCCACTTT CASDRGVSPLHF - TRBV7-9 TRBD1 TRBJ1-6
TGTGCCTGGAGTGTACCCGACAGACGATACACCTTC CAWSVPDRRYTF - TRBV30 - TRBJ1-2
TGTGCCAGCAGCTGGACAGGGCTCTATGGCTACACCTTC CASSWTGLYGYTF - TRBV6-5 TRBD1 TRBJ1-2
TGTGCCAGCAGCTTAATCCCGGGACTCGGCTACACCTTC CASSLIPGLGYTF once TRBV7-3 - TRBJ1-2
TGTGCCAGCAGCTTAAATGTCGGAGGGGCTGAAGCTTTCTTT CASSLNVGGAEAFF - TRBV11-1 - TRBJ1-1